Below are 25 T cell receptor beta chains sequenced from a single sample in a study of T cell responses to AZD1222 COVID-19 vaccine. TCRdb keeps only in-frame clones here, not all; method: immunoSEQ multiplex PCR. The sample lists roughly 75,000 clones; 80% to 85% were seen once. Sequenced material: peripheral blood, taken on day 0 of AZD1222 vaccination. Source of these receptors: an adult in good health.

V usage is TRBV14 and J usage is TRBJ1-2; the D gene is possibly TRBD1 (5 bases). This CDR3 is 14 amino acids long. Trimming cost V 1 base and J 2 bases, with 8 bases left between them. Germline V gives CDR1 SGHDN, CDR2 FVKESK. CDR3 sequence reads: CASSQGEGNYGYTF. CDR3 nucleotide sequence: TGTGCCAGCAGCCAAGGAGAGGGGAACTATGGCTACACCTTC.

This rearrangement joins TRBV9 to TRBJ1-2; 10 bases are shared with TRBD1. The length of the CDR3 is 16 residues. In germline, CDR1 is SGDLS, CDR2 YYNGEE. The V and J ends lost 3 bases and 5 bases, in that order; junction bases with no gene match: 10. The CDR3, as DNA: TGTGCCAGCAGCGCCACCGGGACAGGGGCTGGGTATGGCTACACCTTC. It is translated as CASSATGTGAGYGYTF.

The chain joins TRBV18 to TRBJ1-2; D not resolved. Germline CDR1 reads KGHSH; CDR2 reads LQKENI. The CDR3 is 14 amino acids. Trimming pared 3 bases from V and 8 bases from J, leaving 16 bases between. In DNA form, the CDR3 reads TGTGCCAGCTCACCGGGATTCATACTCGGGGGCTACACCTTC. It codes for CASSPGFILGGYTF.

This clone was seen only a few times. This chain uses TRBV6-1 with TRBJ1-1; the D gene is possibly TRBD1 (5 bases). The CDR3 has 16 residues. Deletions cut 1 base from V and 3 bases from J, with 15 bases between. Per germline, CDR1 MNHNS and CDR2 SASEGT. CDR3 sequence: CASSEGGVGGDTEAFF. The DNA for the CDR3 is TGTGCCAGCAGTGAAGGGGGCGTTGGGGGTGACACTGAAGCTTTCTTT.

The chain couples TRBV5-4 to TRBJ2-7; perhaps TRBD2 as D (6 bases). This CDR3 region has 14 residues. Looked up from germline, CDR1 is SGHNT and CDR2 is YYREEE (reference sequence). Deletions cut 0 bases from V and 6 bases from J, with 13 bases between. This CDR3 reads CASSLAQEGPEQYF. DNA for the CDR3: TGTGCCAGCAGCTTGGCCCAGGAGGGTCCCGAGCAGTACTTC. The entire variable domain, with the rest obtained from reference TRBV5-4 and TRBJ2-7, is as follows: ETGVTQSPTHLIKTRGQQVTLRCSSQSGHNTVSWYQQALGQGPQFIFQYYREEENGRGNFPPRFSGLQFPNYSSELNVNALELDDSALYLCASSLAQEGPEQYFGPGTRLTVT.

The V and J genes are TRBV9 and TRBJ1-2; D might be TRBD1 (5 bases). The length of the CDR3 is 17 residues. Germline CDR1 and CDR2: SGDLS and YYNGEE. Deletions cut 0 bases from V and 4 bases from J, with 19 bases between. CDR3 coding DNA: TGTGCCAGCAGCGTAGCGTCAGGTGGGGCAGGGATCTATGGCTACACCTTC. Translated, it gives CASSVASGGAGIYGYTF.

The table lists this clone with a few counts. The chain combines TRBV28 with TRBJ1-5, with D tentatively TRBD1 (5 bases). CDR1 is MDHEN and CDR2 is SYDVKM in the germline V gene. The CDR3 covers 15 residues. V lost 5 bases, J lost 6 bases, and 17 bases lay in between. The CDR3 DNA reads as TGTGCCAGCAGTGGCCGTATCCTTAGGGGTCAGCCCCAGCATTTT. Translating gives CASSGRILRGQPQHF. The full variable domain, its missing parts supplied by reference TRBV28 and TRBJ1-5, is DVKVTQSSRYLVKRTGEKVFLECVQDMDHENMFWYRQDPGLGLRLIYFSYDVKMKEKGDIPEGYSVSREKKERFSLILESASTNQTSMYLCASSGRILRGQPQHFGDGTRLSIL.

This clone has only a few counts. This chain links TRBV10-1 with TRBJ2-1; 13 bases map to TRBD2. This CDR3 spans 15 amino acids. Germline V lookup: CDR1 WNHNN, CDR2 SYGVQD (reference sequence). Trimming cost V 6 bases and J 8 bases; bases outside gene matches: 7. The CDR3 spells CASSLLAGGRDEQFF. The CDR3 bases are TGCGCCAGCAGCTTACTAGCGGGGGGGCGTGATGAGCAGTTCTTC.

The chain has TRBV28 and TRBJ1-2; D gene unclear. Trimming cost V 3 bases and J 0 bases, with 8 bases left between them. This CDR3 region has 14 residues. CDR1 MDHEN and CDR2 SYDVKM come from the germline V gene. The CDR3 DNA reads TGTGCCAGCAGTTTGGTCGGTTCTAACTATGGCTACACCTTC. Its protein is CASSLVGSNYGYTF.

The chain employs TRBV5-1 and TRBJ2-2; 13 nucleotides agree with TRBD2. Germline trimming cut 4 bases from V and 2 bases from J; bases unmatched to any gene: 5. This CDR3 has 17 amino acids. Per the germline V gene, CDR1 is SGHRS and CDR2 is YFSETQ. The CDR3 sequence is CASSQTSGGINTGELFF. Written as DNA, the CDR3 is TGCGCCAGCAGCCAGACTAGCGGGGGGATCAACACCGGGGAGCTGTTTTTT.

The chain joins TRBV29-1 to TRBJ1-2; no clear D gene. The CDR3 spans 11 residues. Germline CDR1 and CDR2: SQVTM and ANQGSEA. V lost 5 bases and J 8 bases, leaving 12 bases between the germline ends. This CDR3 reads CSVPQPNGYTF. Here the CDR3 DNA reads TGCAGCGTTCCCCAACCAAACGGCTACACCTTC.

The chain combines TRBV6-5 with TRBJ2-7; a possible D gene is TRBD1 (5 bases). This CDR3 is built from 14 residues. The V end was cut by 0 bases, the J end by 1 base, with 7 bases between. CDR1 is MNHEY, CDR2 SVGAGI, per germline. This chain's CDR3 is CASSYSQGSYEQYF. In nucleotides, the CDR3 is TGTGCCAGCAGTTACTCGCAGGGATCCTACGAGCAGTACTTC.

This clone was observed a single time. The V gene is TRBV2, the J gene TRBJ1-4; no reliable D call. The CDR3 spans 11 residues. V lost 7 bases to trimming and J lost 8 bases, with 8 bases between them. The germline gives CDR1 SNHLY, CDR2 FYNNEI. For the CDR3, the DNA is TGTGCCAGCAAGTATGCGGAAAAACTGTTTTTT. This encodes CASKYAEKLFF.

The rearrangement joins TRBV7-3 to TRBJ1-3, with no clear D. CDR3 length: 13 residues. CDR1 is SGHTA and CDR2 is FQGTGA in the germline V gene. The V end was cut by 4 bases, the J end by 2 bases, with 6 bases between. This CDR3 is CASSSAPGNTIYF. CDR3 in DNA: TGTGCCAGCAGCTCAGCCCCTGGAAACACCATATATTTT.

There are a few counts of this clone. This chain joins TRBV7-8 and TRBJ1-5; no clear D. V lost 3 bases and J lost 7, with 13 bases in between. CDR3 length: 14 residues. Looked up from germline, CDR1 is SGHVS and CDR2 is FQNEAQ. This CDR3 reads CASSFWSKDQPQHF. The DNA for the CDR3 is TGTGCCAGCAGCTTCTGGTCAAAGGACCAGCCCCAGCATTTT.

The chain joins TRBV19 to TRBJ1-6; D perhaps matches TRBD1 (6 bases). The CDR3 totals 12 residues. Trimming removed 6 bases from V and 10 bases from J, with 10 bases in between. Germline V gives CDR1 LNHDA, CDR2 SQIVND (reference sequence). The CDR3, as DNA: TGTGCCAGTAGCGTAGGGGGATCACCCCTCCACTTT. This gives the protein CASSVGGSPLHF. Combining the CDR3 with reference TRBV19 and TRBJ1-6 gives the whole variable domain DGGITQSPKYLFRKEGQNVTLSCEQNLNHDAMYWYRQDPGQGLRLIYYSQIVNDFQKGDIAEGYSVSREKKESFPLTVTSAQKNPTAFYLCASSVGGSPLHFGNGTRLTVT.

This rearrangement joins TRBV7-9 to TRBJ1-1, with 8 bases lining up with TRBD1. Losses at the gene ends were 5 bases for V and 5 bases for J; bases not matched to a gene: 4. The germline CDR1 and CDR2 sequences are SEHNR and FQNEAQ (reference sequence). This CDR3 spans 13 amino acids. The CDR3 DNA reads TGTGCCAGCAGCGACAGGGGAGGGACTGAAGCTTTCTTT. Its translation: CASSDRGGTEAFF. Drawing the rest from reference TRBV7-9 and TRBJ1-1, the complete variable domain is DTGVSQNPRHKITKRGQNVTFRCDPISEHNRLYWYRQTLGQGPEFLTYFQNEAQLEKSRLLSDRFSAERPKGSFSTLEIQRTEQGDSAMYLCASSDRGGTEAFFGQGTRLTVV.

In its sample, this clone was seen a few times. J is TRBJ2-1 and V is TRBV15, with 10 bases that match TRBD2. The V gene end was trimmed by 3 bases and the J gene end by 6 bases; junction bases not matched to a gene: 8. The CDR3 is made up of 16 amino acids. Germline CDR1 LNHNV, CDR2 YYDKDF (reference sequence). CDR3 DNA sequence: TGTGCCACCAGCAGGAGCGGGGGGGCCATGATCAATGAGCAGTTCTTC. Its protein product is CATSRSGGAMINEQFF.

The rearrangement joins TRBV28 to TRBJ2-7, with D tentatively TRBD1 (7 bases). The V and J ends lost 2 bases and 5 bases respectively, with 13 bases between them. CDR1 and CDR2 (germline): MDHEN, SYDVKM. The CDR3 runs 14 residues. Here the CDR3 reads CASSLEAGGNEQYF. CDR3 nucleotides: TGTGCCAGCAGTTTAGAGGCAGGGGGGAACGAGCAGTACTTC.

The chain carries TRBV6-2 or TRBV6-3 and TRBJ2-2; D call uncertain. The V and J ends lost 5 bases and 6 bases respectively, with 10 bases between them. This CDR3 contains 13 residues. Germline assignment: CDR1 MNHEY and CDR2 SVGEGT. The CDR3 nucleotides read TGTGCCAGCAGTGGACGTCGACCCGGGGAGCTGTTTTTT. Amino acid sequence: CASSGRRPGELFF.

CDR3 amino acids: CASSYSARAPHYGYTF. CDR3 sequence (DNA): TGTGCCAGCAGTTACAGTGCGAGGGCCCCCCACTATGGCTACACCTTC. The chain combines TRBV6-2 or TRBV6-3 with TRBJ1-2; D remains ambiguous. V dropped 2 bases and J dropped 3 bases, with 16 bases sitting between them. Germline V lookup: CDR1 MNHEY, CDR2 SVGEGT. There are 16 residues in the CDR3.

The rearrangement links TRBV6-5 to TRBJ2-7; TRBD2 matches 7 bases. The V gene end was trimmed by 6 bases and the J gene end by 3 bases; junction bases not matched to a gene: 8. The CDR3 is 14 residues long. Looked up from germline, CDR1 is MNHEY and CDR2 is SVGAGI. The CDR3 region has the DNA TGTGCCAGCAGGGCTATGGGGGGGAACTACGAGCAGTACTTC. Protein product: CASRAMGGNYEQYF.

The gene calls are TRBV30 and TRBJ1-1; D is unresolved. CDR1 and CDR2 from the germline V gene are GTSNPN and SVGIG (reference sequence). This CDR3 is built from 11 residues. Trimming pared 5 bases from V and 4 bases from J, leaving 8 bases between. CDR3 in amino acids: CAWGSFTEAFF. The CDR3 DNA follows: TGTGCCTGGGGGAGTTTCACTGAAGCTTTCTTT.

The chain has TRBV4-3 and TRBJ1-2; D may be TRBD1 (5 bases). The CDR3 is made up of 16 amino acids. Trimming shortened V by 0 bases and J by 2 bases, and 13 bases separated the two germline ends. Per germline, CDR1 LGHNA and CDR2 YSLEER. The DNA of the CDR3 is TGCGCCAGCAGCCAAGAATCTGACAGCTACAACTATGGCTACACCTTC. The encoded protein is CASSQESDSYNYGYTF.

The chain combines TRBV6-5 with TRBJ1-5; D is uncertain. Germline V gene lookup returns CDR1 MNHEY and CDR2 SVGAGI. The CDR3 spans 14 residues. V gave up 5 bases and J gave up 11 bases, with 19 bases separating them. CDR3 nucleotide sequence: TGTGCCAGCAGTCCAGGTGGCCCCGCCACGGCCCAGCATTTT. It yields the protein CASSPGGPATAQHF.